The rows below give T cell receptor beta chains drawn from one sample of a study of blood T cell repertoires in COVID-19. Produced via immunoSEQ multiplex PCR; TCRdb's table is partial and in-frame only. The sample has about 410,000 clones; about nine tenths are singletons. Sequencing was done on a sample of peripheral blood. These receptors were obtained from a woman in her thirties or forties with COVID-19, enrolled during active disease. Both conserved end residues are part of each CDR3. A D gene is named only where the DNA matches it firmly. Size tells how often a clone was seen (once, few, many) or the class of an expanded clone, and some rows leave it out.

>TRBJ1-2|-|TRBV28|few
CASSGTNYGYTF
TGTGCCAGCAGCGGGACTAACTATGGCTACACCTTC
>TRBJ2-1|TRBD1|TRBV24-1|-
CATSEPQGPNYNEQFF
TGTGCCACCAGTGAACCACAGGGGCCCAACTACAATGAGCAGTTCTTC
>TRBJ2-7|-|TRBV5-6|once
CASSRRRIERSYEQYF
TGTGCCAGCAGCCGCCGGAGGATCGAGCGCTCCTACGAGCAGTACTTC
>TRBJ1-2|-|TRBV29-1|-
CSVEDRQIDGYTF
TGCAGCGTTGAAGATCGACAGATTGATGGCTACACCTTC
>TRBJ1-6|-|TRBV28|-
CASSFRGDSPLHF
TGTGCCAGCAGTTTCCGCGGGGATTCACCCCTCCACTTT
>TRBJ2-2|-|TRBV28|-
CASSYITGELFF
TGTGCCAGCAGTTACATCACCGGGGAGCTGTTTTTT
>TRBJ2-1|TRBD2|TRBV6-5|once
CASSYLGTSNEQFF
TGTGCCAGCAGTTACCTCGGGACTAGCAATGAGCAGTTCTTC
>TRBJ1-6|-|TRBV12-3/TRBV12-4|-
CASRQGNSPLHF
TGTGCCAGCAGACAGGGTAATTCACCCCTCCACTTT
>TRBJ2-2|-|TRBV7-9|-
CASSLEGRAGELFF
TGTGCCAGCAGCTTAGAGGGGCGCGCCGGGGAGCTGTTTTTT
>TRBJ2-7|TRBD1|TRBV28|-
CASSFLGGARWSYEQYF
TGTGCCAGCAGTTTTCTAGGGGGCGCGAGGTGGTCCTACGAGCAGTACTTC
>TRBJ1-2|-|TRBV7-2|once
CASSSFSGNYGYTF
TGTGCCAGCAGCTCCTTTTCCGGGAACTATGGCTACACCTTC
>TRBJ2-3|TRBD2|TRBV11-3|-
CASSQTNRLAPPDTQYF
TGTGCCAGCAGCCAAACAAATCGACTAGCCCCCCCAGATACGCAGTATTTT
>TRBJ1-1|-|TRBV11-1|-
CASSPDSHLNTEAFF
TGTGCCAGCAGCCCGGACTCACACCTGAACACTGAAGCTTTCTTT
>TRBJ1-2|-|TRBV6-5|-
CASSYGLNRDGYTF
TGTGCCAGCAGTTACGGGCTTAACAGGGATGGCTACACCTTC
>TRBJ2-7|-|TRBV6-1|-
CASSEHGPGEQYF
TGTGCCAGCAGTGAGCACGGGCCGGGAGAGCAGTACTTC
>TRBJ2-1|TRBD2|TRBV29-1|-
CSVPGLDNNEQFF
TGCAGCGTACCGGGACTAGACAACAATGAGCAGTTCTTC
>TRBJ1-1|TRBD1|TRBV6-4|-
CASSSGQGSTEAFF
TGTGCCAGCAGTTCGGGACAGGGCTCCACTGAAGCTTTCTTT